This T cell receptor beta chain is from a study of long-term antiretroviral therapy in people with HIV. Overall study findings and caveats: Versus controls, repertoires in people with HIV had narrower CDR3 length ranges. Blood collection from the mid-2000s to the late 2010s possibly occurred under older ART regimens.

CDR3 length equals 18 residues. Trimming cost V 2 bases and J 4 bases; bases outside gene matches: 11. Germline assignment: CDR1 SEHNR and CDR2 FQNEAQ (reference sequence). None of the participants with HIV were treated outside the United States. DNA was extracted from about 1-10 million thawed cryopreserved PBMC. This clone was counted a single time. The antigen is unknown. The immunoSEQ assay was v3.0, run at survey level. Repertoires were generated with immunoSEQ multiplex PCR, while TCRdb's copy carries only in-frame clones and drops some. The repertoire holds some 25,000 clones, with about 80% as singletons.

The chain recombines TRBV7-9 with TRBJ1-5; the match to TRBD1 covers 10 bases. The TCR comes from a man aged 25-45 years with HIV. The source was unsorted PBMCs, collected 0.7 years before starting antiretroviral therapy. CDR3 loop: CASSLQPFGQGGNQPQHF. CDR3 in DNA: TGTGCCAGCAGCTTACAACCCTTCGGACAGGGGGGAAATCAGCCCCAGCATTTT. The variable domain in full, with the rest retrieved from reference TRBV7-9 and TRBJ1-5, is DTGVSQNPRHKITKRGQNVTFRCDPISEHNRLYWYRQTLGQGPEFLTYFQNEAQLEKSRLLSDRFSAERPKGSFSTLEIQRTEQGDSAMYLCASSLQPFGQGGNQPQHFGDGTRLSIL.